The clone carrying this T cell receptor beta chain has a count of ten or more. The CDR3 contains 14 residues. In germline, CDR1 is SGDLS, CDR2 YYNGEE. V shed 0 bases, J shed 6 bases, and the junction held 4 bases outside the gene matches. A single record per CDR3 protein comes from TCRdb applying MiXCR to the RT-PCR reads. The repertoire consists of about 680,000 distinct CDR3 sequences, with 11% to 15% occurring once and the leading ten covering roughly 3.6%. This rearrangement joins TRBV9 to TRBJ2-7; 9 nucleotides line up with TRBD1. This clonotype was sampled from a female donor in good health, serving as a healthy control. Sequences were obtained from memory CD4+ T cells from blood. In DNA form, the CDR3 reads TGTGCCAGCAGCGTAGAGGGACAGGGCGGCGAGCAGTACTTC. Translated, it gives CASSVEGQGGEQYF.